The 9 T cell receptor beta chains below all came from one sample that was sequenced in a study of blood T cell repertoires in COVID-19. The data were produced by immunoSEQ multiplex PCR, yet TCRdb's version contains in-frame clones alone and is incomplete. The table has approximately 150,000 clones, around 87% seen once. Sequenced material: peripheral blood. The receptors come from an elderly man with acute or convalescent COVID-19.

The chain has TRBV9 and TRBJ2-7; TRBD1 is a possible D gene (5 bases). This CDR3 contains 15 residues. V lost 0 bases, J lost 2 bases, and 12 bases lay in between. Germline V lookup: CDR1 SGDLS, CDR2 YYNGEE. In DNA form, the CDR3 reads TGTGCCAGCAGCGTAGGCCAGGGTGGGGCCTACGAGCAGTACTTC. Its translation is CASSVGQGGAYEQYF.

The rearrangement uses TRBV24-1 and TRBJ1-2, with TRBD1 matching 10 bases. The CDR3 extends over 16 amino acids. V trimming: 4 bases; J trimming: 2 bases; junction bases outside the gene matches: 6. From germline, CDR1 is KGHDR and CDR2 SFDVKD. CDR3 nucleotide sequence: TGTGCCACCAGTGAGACCGGACAGGGGGAGAACTATGGCTACACCTTC. Translation: CATSETGQGENYGYTF.

The V call is TRBV10-3, the J call TRBJ2-5; TRBD2 might be the D (7 bases). The CDR3 is 13 residues long. The germline gives CDR1 ENHRY, CDR2 SYGVKD. V was shortened by 10 bases and J by 5 bases, with 17 bases between the two germline ends. The CDR3 protein is CATELARGETQYF. The DNA for the CDR3 is TGTGCCACCGAACTAGCGAGGGGGGAGACCCAGTACTTC.

This chain uses TRBV3-1 (or the pseudogene TRBV3-2) with TRBJ1-3, with a weak D call TRBD1 (5 bases). V lost 5 bases to trimming and J lost 4 bases, with 18 bases between them. The CDR3 has 16 amino acids. CDR1 is LGHDT, CDR2 YNNKEL, per germline (reference sequence). The CDR3 DNA reads as TGTGCCAGCAGCGGACGGGACTCACCTTCCGGAAACACCATATATTTT. The encoded protein is CASSGRDSPSGNTIYF.

V gene TRBV14 combines with J gene TRBJ1-6; 7 bases line up with TRBD1. Germline-derived CDR1 and CDR2 are SGHDN and FVKESK. V shed 0 bases and J 5 bases; nucleotides not matched to a gene: 4. The CDR3 consists of 16 residues. This CDR3 reads CASSQEGGEDNSPLHF. The CDR3 region has the DNA TGTGCCAGCAGCCAAGAAGGGGGCGAGGATAATTCACCCCTCCACTTT.

This chain uses TRBV28 with TRBJ1-3; D unresolved. Trimming pared 2 bases from V and 4 bases from J, leaving 12 bases between. The CDR3 runs 15 residues. Germline V lookup: CDR1 MDHEN, CDR2 SYDVKM. CDR3 DNA: TGTGCCAGCAGTTTACGGAGGCCGCCAGGAAACACCATATATTTT. Its translation: CASSLRRPPGNTIYF.

This clone was observed a handful of times. The genes are TRBV3-1 (or the pseudogene TRBV3-2) and TRBJ1-1, with 7 nucleotides matching TRBD1. Germline CDR1 reads LGHDT; CDR2 reads YNNKEL (reference sequence). There are 15 residues in the CDR3. With V trimmed by 0 bases and J by 11 bases, 12 bases remained unmatched. CDR3 nucleotides: TGTGCCAGCAGCCAAGATCTCGCAACAGGGGCATATGCTTTCTTT. This encodes CASSQDLATGAYAFF.

CDR3 loop: CSVENWGGTLNEQFF. The CDR3 DNA sequence: TGCAGCGTTGAGAACTGGGGGGGGACCCTCAATGAGCAGTTCTTC. The chain couples TRBV29-1 to TRBJ2-1; 7 bases match TRBD2. There are 15 residues in the CDR3. V trimming: 3 bases; J trimming: 6 bases; junction bases outside the gene matches: 11. Germline V lookup: CDR1 SQVTM, CDR2 ANQGSEA.

This chain connects TRBV6-5 to TRBJ1-4, with D possibly matching TRBD1 (6 bases). V was pared by 6 bases and J by 6 bases, with 17 bases between. This CDR3 has 15 residues. CDR1 is MNHEY, CDR2 SVGAGI, per germline. CDR3 amino acids: CASSITGTSYEKLFF. The CDR3 DNA follows: TGTGCCAGCAGCATTACCGGGACAAGCTATGAAAAACTGTTTTTT.